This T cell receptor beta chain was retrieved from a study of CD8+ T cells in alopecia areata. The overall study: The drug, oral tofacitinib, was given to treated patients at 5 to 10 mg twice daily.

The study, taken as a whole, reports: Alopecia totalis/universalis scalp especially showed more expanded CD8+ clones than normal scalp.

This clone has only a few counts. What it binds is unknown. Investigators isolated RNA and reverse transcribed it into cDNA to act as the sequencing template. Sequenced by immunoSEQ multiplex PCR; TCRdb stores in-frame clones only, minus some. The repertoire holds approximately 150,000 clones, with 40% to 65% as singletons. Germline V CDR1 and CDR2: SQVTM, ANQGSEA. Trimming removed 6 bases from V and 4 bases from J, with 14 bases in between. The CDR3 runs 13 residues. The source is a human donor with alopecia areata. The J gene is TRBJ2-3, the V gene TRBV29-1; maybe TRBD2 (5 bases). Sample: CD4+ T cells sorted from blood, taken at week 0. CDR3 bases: TGCAGCGTCGTGTATATGGAGGCAGATACGCAGTATTTT. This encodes CSVVYMEADTQYF.